This T cell receptor (beta chain) originates from a study of post-analysis software for immune sequencing data. General study points: The five TRBV segments detected at higher frequency in patients than in controls included TRBV5-6, TRBV5-1 and TRBV20-1.

Unique molecular identifiers had been added to the TCR beta cDNA libraries. With roughly 1 to 11 million T cells as the source, 400,000 to 550,000 cDNA molecules resulted. TCRdb reprocessed the PCR reads with MiXCR, giving one entry per CDR3 protein. The sample has more than 450,000 distinct CDR3 sequences, around 34% seen once. The sample holds a few counts of this clonotype. No antigen is known for it. Germline CDR1 SGDLS, CDR2 YYNGEE. The CDR3 length is 15 residues. The V gene lost 0 bases and the J gene lost 2 bases, with 9 bases spanning the gap. The chain has TRBV9 and TRBJ2-1; D not certain. The receptor was isolated from a girl between 2 and 17 years old with multiple sclerosis. The sample consisted of blood. The CDR3 spells CASSVDRRAYNEQFF. As DNA, the CDR3 is TGTGCCAGCAGCGTAGACAGACGAGCCTACAATGAGCAGTTCTTC.